This TCR beta chain was sequenced for a study of shared clonotypes between healthy human individuals. The repertoire was sequenced with immunoSEQ multiplex PCR; TCRdb's copy has only in-frame clones and lacks some. The profile shows 1.5 million to 2.5 million clones, 85% to 95% of them singletons. Terminally differentiated effector memory CD45RA+ cells were excluded by CCR7 positive selection of CD45RO-negative cells. V lost 5 bases to trimming and J lost 0 bases, with 14 bases between them. This CDR3 has 16 amino acids. Germline V gene sequence: CDR1 MNHEY, CDR2 SMNVEV (reference sequence). This clonotype was obtained from a young man in good health. The sequenced sample consisted of naive CD8+ T cells sorted from blood. The V gene is TRBV27, the J gene TRBJ2-1; a weak D match, TRBD2 (6 bases). CDR3 DNA: TGTGCCAGCAGTCCGTTCGCGGGGAGCTCCTACAATGAGCAGTTCTTC. Amino acid sequence: CASSPFAGSSYNEQFF.